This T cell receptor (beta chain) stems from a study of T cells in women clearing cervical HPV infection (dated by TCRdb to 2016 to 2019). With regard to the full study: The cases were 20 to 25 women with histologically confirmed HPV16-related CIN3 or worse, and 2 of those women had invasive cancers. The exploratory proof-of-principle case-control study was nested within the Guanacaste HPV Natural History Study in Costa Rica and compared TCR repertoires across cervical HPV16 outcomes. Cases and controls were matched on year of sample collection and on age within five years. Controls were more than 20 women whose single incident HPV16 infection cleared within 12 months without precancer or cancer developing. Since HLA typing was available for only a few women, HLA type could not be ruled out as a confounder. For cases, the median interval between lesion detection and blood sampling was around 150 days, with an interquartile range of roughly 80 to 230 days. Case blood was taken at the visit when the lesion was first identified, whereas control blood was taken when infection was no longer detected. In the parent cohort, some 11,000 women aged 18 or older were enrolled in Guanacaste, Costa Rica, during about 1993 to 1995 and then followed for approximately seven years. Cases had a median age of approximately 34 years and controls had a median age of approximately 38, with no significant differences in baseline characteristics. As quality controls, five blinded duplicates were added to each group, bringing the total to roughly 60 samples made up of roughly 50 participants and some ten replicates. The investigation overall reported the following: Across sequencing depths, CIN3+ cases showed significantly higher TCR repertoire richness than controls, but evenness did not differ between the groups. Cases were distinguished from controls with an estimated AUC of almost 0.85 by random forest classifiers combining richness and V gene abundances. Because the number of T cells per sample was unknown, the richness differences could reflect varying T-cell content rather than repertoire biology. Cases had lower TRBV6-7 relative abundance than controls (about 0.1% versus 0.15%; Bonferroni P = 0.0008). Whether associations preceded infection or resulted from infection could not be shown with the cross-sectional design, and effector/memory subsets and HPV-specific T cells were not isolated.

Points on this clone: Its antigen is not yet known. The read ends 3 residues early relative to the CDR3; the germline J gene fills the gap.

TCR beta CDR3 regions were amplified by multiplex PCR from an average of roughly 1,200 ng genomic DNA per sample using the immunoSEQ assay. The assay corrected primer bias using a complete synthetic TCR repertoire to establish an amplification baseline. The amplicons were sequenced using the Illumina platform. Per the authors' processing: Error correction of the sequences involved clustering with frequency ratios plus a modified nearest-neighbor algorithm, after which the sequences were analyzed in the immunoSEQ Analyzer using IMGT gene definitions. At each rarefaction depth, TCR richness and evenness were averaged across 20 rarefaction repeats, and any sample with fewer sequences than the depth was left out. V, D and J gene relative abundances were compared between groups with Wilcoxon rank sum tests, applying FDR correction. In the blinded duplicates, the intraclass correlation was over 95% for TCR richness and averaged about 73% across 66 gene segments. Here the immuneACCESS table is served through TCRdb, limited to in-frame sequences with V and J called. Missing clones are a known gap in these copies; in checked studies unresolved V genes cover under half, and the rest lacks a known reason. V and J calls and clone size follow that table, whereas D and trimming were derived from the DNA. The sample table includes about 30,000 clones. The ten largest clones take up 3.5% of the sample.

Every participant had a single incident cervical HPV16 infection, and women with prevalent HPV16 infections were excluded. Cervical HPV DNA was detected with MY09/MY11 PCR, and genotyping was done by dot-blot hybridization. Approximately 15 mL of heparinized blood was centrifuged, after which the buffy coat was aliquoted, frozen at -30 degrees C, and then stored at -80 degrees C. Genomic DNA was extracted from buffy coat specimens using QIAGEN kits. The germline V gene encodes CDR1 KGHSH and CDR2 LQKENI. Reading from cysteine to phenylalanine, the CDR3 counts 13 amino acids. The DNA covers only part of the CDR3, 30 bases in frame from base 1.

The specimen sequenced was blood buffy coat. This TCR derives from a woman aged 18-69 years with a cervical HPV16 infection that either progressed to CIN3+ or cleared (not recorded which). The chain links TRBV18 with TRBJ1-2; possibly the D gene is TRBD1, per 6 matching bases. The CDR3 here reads CASSPRDIEGYTF. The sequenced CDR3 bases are TGTGCCAGCTCACCCCGGGACATCGAGGGC. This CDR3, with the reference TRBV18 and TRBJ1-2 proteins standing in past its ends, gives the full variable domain NAGVMQNPRHLVRRRGQEARLRCSPMKGHSHVYWYRQLPEEGLKFMVYLQKENIIDESGMPKERFSAEFPKEGPSILRIQQVVRGDSAAYFCASSPRDIEGYTFGSGTRLTVV.